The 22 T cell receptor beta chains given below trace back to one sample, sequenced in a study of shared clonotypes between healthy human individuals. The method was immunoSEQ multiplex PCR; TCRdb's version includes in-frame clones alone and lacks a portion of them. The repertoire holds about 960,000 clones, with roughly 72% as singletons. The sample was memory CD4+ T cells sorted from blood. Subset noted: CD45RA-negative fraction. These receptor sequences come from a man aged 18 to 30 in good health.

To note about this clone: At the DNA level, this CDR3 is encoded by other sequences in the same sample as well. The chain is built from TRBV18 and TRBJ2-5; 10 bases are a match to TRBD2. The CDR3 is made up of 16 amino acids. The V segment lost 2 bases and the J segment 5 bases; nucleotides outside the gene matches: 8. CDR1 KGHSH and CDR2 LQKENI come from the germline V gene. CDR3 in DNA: TGTGCCAGCTCACCAAGATTAGCGGGAGGCTTGGAGACCCAGTACTTC. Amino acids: CASSPRLAGGLETQYF.

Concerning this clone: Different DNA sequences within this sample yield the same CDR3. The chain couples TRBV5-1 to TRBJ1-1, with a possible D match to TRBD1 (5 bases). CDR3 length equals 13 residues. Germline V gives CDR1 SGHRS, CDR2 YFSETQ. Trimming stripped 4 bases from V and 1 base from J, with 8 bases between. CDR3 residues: CASSPRENTEAFF. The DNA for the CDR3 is TGCGCCAGCAGCCCCAGGGAGAACACTGAAGCTTTCTTT.

The CDR3 spells CRADTPGEQYF. As DNA, the CDR3 is TGCAGGGCGGACACCCCAGGGGAGCAGTACTTC. The V and J genes are TRBV29-1 and TRBJ2-5; maybe TRBD1 (6 bases). The length of the CDR3 is 11 residues. The germline V gene has CDR1 SQVTM and CDR2 ANQGSEA.

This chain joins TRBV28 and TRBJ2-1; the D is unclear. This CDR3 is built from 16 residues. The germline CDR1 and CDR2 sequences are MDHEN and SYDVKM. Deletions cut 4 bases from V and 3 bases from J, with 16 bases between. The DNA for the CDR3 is TGTGCCAGCAGTTCTATGGGCAGAGTAGACTACAATGAGCAGTTCTTC. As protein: CASSSMGRVDYNEQFF.

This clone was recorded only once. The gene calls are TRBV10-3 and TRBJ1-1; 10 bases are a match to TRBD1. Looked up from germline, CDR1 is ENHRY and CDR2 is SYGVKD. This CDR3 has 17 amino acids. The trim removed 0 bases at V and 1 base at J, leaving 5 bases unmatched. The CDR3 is CAISESSGQGGNTEAFF. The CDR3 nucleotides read TGTGCCATCAGTGAGTCCTCAGGACAGGGGGGGAACACTGAAGCTTTCTTT.

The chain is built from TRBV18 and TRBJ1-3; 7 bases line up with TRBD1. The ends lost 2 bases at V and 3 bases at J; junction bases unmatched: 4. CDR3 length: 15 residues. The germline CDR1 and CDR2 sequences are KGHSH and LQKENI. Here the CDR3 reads CASSPGDRDGNTIYF. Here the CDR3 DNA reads TGTGCCAGCTCACCAGGAGACAGGGATGGAAACACCATATATTTT.

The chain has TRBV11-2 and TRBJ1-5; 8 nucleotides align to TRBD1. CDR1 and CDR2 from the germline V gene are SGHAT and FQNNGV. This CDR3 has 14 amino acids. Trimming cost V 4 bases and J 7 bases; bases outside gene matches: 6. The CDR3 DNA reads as TGTGCCAGCAGCTCCGACAGGGGAAGGCAGCCCCAGCATTTT. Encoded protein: CASSSDRGRQPQHF.

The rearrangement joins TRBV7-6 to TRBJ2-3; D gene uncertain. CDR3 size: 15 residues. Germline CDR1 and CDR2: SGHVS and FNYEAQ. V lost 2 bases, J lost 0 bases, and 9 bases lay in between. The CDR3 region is CASSLYHTSTDTQYF. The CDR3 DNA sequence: TGTGCCAGCAGCTTATACCACACTAGCACAGATACGCAGTATTTT. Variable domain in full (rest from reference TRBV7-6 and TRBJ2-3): GAGVSQSPRYKVTKRGQDVALRCDPISGHVSLYWYRQALGQGPEFLTYFNYEAQQDKSGLPNDRFSAERPEGSISTLTIQRTEQRDSAMYRCASSLYHTSTDTQYFGPGTRLTVL.

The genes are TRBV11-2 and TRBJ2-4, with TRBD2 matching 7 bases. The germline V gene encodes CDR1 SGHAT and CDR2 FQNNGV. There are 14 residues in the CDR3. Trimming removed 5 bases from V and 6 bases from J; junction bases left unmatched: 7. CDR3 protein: CASSPWDYRNIQYF. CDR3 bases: TGTGCCAGCAGCCCCTGGGACTACCGAAACATTCAGTACTTC.

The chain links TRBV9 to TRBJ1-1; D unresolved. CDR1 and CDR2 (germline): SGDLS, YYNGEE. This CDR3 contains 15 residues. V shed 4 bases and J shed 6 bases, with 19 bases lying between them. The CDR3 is CASSPRTVDPAEAFF. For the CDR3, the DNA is TGTGCCAGCAGCCCCCGGACGGTCGATCCGGCTGAAGCTTTCTTT.

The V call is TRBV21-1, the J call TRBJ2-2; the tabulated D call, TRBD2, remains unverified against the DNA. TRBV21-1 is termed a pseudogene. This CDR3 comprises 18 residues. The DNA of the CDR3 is TGTGCCAGCAGCAAAGGGGAGGAAGGGAGGAGGAACACCGGGGAGCTGTTTTTT. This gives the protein CASSKGEEGRRNTGELFF.

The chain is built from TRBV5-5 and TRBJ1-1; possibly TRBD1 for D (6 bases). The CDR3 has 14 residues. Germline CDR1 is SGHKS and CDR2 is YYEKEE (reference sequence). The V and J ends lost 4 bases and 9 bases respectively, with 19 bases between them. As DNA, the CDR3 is TGTGCCAGCAGCCCAGGGGAATCGGGGACAAAAGCTTTCTTT. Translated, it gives CASSPGESGTKAFF. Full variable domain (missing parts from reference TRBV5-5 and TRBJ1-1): DAGVTQSPTHLIKTRGQQVTLRCSPISGHKSVSWYQQVLGQGPQFIFQYYEKEERGRGNFPDRFSARQFPNYSSELNVNALLLGDSALYLCASSPGESGTKAFFGQGTRLTVV.

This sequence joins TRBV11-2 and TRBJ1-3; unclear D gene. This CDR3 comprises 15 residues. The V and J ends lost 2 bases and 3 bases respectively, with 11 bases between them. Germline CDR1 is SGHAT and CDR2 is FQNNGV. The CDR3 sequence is CASSLIGDVGNTIYF. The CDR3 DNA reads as TGTGCCAGCAGCTTAATTGGAGATGTTGGAAACACCATATATTTT.

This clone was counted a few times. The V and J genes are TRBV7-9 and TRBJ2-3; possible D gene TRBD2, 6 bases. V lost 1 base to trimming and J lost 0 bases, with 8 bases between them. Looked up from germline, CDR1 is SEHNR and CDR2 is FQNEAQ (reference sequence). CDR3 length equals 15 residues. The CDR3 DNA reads TGTGCCAGCAGCTTAGGACTAGGGAGCACAGATACGCAGTATTTT. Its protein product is CASSLGLGSTDTQYF.

The CDR3 here is CSVVGQPGNTIYF. The CDR3 nucleotides read TGCAGCGTTGTGGGACAGCCTGGAAACACCATATATTTT. This sequence joins TRBV29-1 and TRBJ1-3; 7 bases match TRBD1. Germline values: CDR1 SQVTM, CDR2 ANQGSEA. This CDR3 contains 13 residues. Unmatched junction bases numbered 2, after V lost 4 bases and J lost 2 bases.

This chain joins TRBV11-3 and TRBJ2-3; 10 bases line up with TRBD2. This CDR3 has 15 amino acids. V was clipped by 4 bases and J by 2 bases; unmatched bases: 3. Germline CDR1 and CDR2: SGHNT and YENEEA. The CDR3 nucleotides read TGTGCCAGCAGCTCAGCGGGGGGGCTCACAGATACGCAGTATTTT. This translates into CASSSAGGLTDTQYF.

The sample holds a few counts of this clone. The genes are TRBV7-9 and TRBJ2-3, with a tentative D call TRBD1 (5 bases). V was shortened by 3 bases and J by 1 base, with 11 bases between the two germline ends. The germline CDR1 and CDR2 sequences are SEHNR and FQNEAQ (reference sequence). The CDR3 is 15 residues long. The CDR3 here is CASSFFREGTDTQYF. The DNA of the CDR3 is TGTGCCAGCAGCTTCTTCAGGGAAGGCACAGATACGCAGTATTTT. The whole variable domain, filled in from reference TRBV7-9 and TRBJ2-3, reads DTGVSQNPRHKITKRGQNVTFRCDPISEHNRLYWYRQTLGQGPEFLTYFQNEAQLEKSRLLSDRFSAERPKGSFSTLEIQRTEQGDSAMYLCASSFFREGTDTQYFGPGTRLTVL.

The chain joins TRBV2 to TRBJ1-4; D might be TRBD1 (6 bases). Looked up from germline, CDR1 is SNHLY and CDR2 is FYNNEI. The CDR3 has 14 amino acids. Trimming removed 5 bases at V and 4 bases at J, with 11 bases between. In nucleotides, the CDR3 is TGTGCCAGCAGTCCGACAGGATTTAATGAAAAACTGTTTTTT. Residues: CASSPTGFNEKLFF.

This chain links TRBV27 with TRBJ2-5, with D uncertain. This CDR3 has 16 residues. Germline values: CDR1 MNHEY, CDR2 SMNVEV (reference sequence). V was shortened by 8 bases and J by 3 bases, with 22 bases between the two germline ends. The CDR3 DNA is TGTGCCAGCGCACGCCTAACCTTTGGTGGGAAAGAGACCCAGTACTTC. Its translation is CASARLTFGGKETQYF.

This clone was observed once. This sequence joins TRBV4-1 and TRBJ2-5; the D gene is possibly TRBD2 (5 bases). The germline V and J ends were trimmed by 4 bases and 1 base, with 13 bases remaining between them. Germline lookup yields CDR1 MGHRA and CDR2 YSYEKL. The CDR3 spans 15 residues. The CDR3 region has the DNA TGCGCCAGCAGCCCCGGCGGGCAGGCCCAAGAGACCCAGTACTTC. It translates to CASSPGGQAQETQYF.

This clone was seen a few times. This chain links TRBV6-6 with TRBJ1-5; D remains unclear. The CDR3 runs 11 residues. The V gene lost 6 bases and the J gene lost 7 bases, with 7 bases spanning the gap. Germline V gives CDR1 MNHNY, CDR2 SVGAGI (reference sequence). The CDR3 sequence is CASRQKQPQHF. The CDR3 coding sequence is TGTGCCAGCAGGCAAAAACAGCCCCAGCATTTT.

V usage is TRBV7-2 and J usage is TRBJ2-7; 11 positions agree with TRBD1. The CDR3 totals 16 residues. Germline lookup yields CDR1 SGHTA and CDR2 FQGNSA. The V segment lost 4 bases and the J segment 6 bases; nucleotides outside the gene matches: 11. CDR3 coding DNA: TGTGCCAGCAGCTACAGGACAGGGGGCGCGCCGGGCGAGCAGTACTTC. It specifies CASSYRTGGAPGEQYF.